This entry lists 23 T cell receptor beta chains sequenced from one sample in a study of shared clonotypes between healthy human individuals. Clones were read by immunoSEQ multiplex PCR, and TCRdb kept only the in-frame ones, dropping some. The table includes around 1.1 million clones, 60% to 85% detected once. The sequenced sample was memory CD4+ T cells from PBMCs. Subset indicated: CD45RA-negative fraction. These receptors came from a young man in good health. Some clones in this sample may be carry-over from other donors' samples.

There are a few counts of this clone. The chain links TRBV19 to TRBJ2-7, with D maybe TRBD2 (5 bases). V lost 3 bases and J lost 2, with 8 bases in between. Germline V gives CDR1 LNHDA, CDR2 SQIVND (reference sequence). The CDR3 has 13 residues. DNA for the CDR3: TGTGCCAGTAGTATCGGGGTGACCTACGAGCAGTACTTC. Its translation is CASSIGVTYEQYF.

The rearrangement joins TRBV29-1 to TRBJ2-5; D call uncertain. This CDR3 contains 10 residues. With 7 bases removed from V and 3 bases from J, the gap between germline ends came to 6 bases. Germline CDR1 is SQVTM and CDR2 is ANQGSEA. CDR3: CSAREETQYF. CDR3 coding DNA: TGCAGCGCGCGCGAAGAGACCCAGTACTTC.

This sequence joins TRBV29-1 and TRBJ2-5; a possible D gene is TRBD1 (5 bases). This CDR3 contains 11 residues. The V gene's germline CDR1 is SQVTM and CDR2 ANQGSEA. V was shortened by 7 bases and J by 5 bases, with 11 bases between the two germline ends. In nucleotides, the CDR3 is TGCAGCGCCAGGACATGGGAGACCCAGTACTTC. The encoded protein is CSARTWETQYF. Variable domain in full (rest from reference TRBV29-1 and TRBJ2-5): SAVISQKPSRDICQRGTSLTIQCQVDSQVTMMFWYRQQPGQSLTLIATANQGSEATYESGFVIDKFPISRPNLTFSTLTVSNMSPEDSSIYLCSARTWETQYFGPGTRLLVL.

This clone turned up a few times. This rearrangement joins TRBV11-3 to TRBJ1-4; D may be TRBD1 (5 bases). CDR3 size: 16 residues. The ends were cut back, 1 base at V and 2 bases at J, with 11 bases in the middle. Germline V gene data show CDR1 as SGHNT and CDR2 as YENEEA. The CDR3 here is CASSLGRASTNEKLFF. CDR3 DNA sequence: TGTGCCAGCAGCTTAGGCAGGGCCAGTACTAATGAAAAACTGTTTTTT.

The V and J genes are TRBV11-1 and TRBJ1-2; no firm D call. Trimming left V 5 bases short and J 4 bases short, with 20 bases between. In germline, CDR1 is SGHAT, CDR2 FQDESV (reference sequence). This CDR3 has 16 residues. CDR3 coding DNA: TGTGCCAGCAGCAGATACTCTGCTGGAAAGACCTATGGCTACACCTTC. It specifies CASSRYSAGKTYGYTF.

The V call is TRBV2, the J call TRBJ1-1, with D possibly TRBD1 on 5 matching bases. V was shortened by 6 bases and J by 4 bases, with 12 bases between the two germline ends. Germline V lookup: CDR1 SNHLY, CDR2 FYNNEI. The CDR3 totals 13 residues. CDR3 sequence: CASSTQAATEAFF. The DNA for the CDR3 is TGTGCCAGCAGCACACAGGCCGCCACTGAAGCTTTCTTT.

As concerns this clone: One base separates it from a far larger clone, so it is likely a read error. Other nucleotide sequences from this sample produce the same CDR3. This chain joins TRBV11-3 and TRBJ2-3; 11 nucleotides align to TRBD2. The CDR3 consists of 15 residues. From germline, CDR1 is SGHNT and CDR2 YENEEA. The V and J ends lost 5 bases and 1 base, in that order; junction bases with no gene match: 2. CDR3 DNA: TGTGCCAGCAGCCCGGGACTAGCGGGCACAGATACGCAGTATTTT. This sequence encodes CASSPGLAGTDTQYF.

Here the CDR3 reads CSVGGEGGGQPQHF. CDR3 in DNA: TGCAGCGTCGGGGGCGAGGGAGGGGGTCAGCCCCAGCATTTT. The V gene is TRBV29-1, the J gene TRBJ1-5; TRBD1 is a possible D gene (6 bases). V lost 6 bases, J lost 6 bases, and 18 bases lay in between. In germline, CDR1 is SQVTM, CDR2 ANQGSEA. The CDR3 is 14 amino acids.

The rearrangement joins TRBV2 to TRBJ2-1; D is uncertain. Trimming removed 2 bases at V and 9 bases at J, with 8 bases between. The CDR3 has 12 residues. Germline V gene lookup returns CDR1 SNHLY and CDR2 FYNNEI. CDR3 coding DNA: TGTGCCAGCAGTGAATATAGTAGTGAGCAGTTCTTC. It translates to CASSEYSSEQFF.

This chain joins TRBV30 and TRBJ2-7, with D perhaps given as TRBD1 or TRBD2 (5 bases each). The length of the CDR3 is 13 residues. Germline CDR1 reads GTSNPN; CDR2 reads SVGIG (reference sequence). Between the trimmed V and J ends, which lost 1 base and 2 bases, there was a span of 9 bases. The CDR3 region has the DNA TGTGCCTGGAGTGCCGGGACGGCCTACGAGCAGTACTTC. Translated, it gives CAWSAGTAYEQYF.

The chain combines TRBV27 with TRBJ2-1, with 8 bases fitting TRBD2. CDR3 length equals 15 residues. The V and J ends lost 7 bases and 6 bases, in that order; junction bases with no gene match: 11. Germline CDR1 reads MNHEY; CDR2 reads SMNVEV (reference sequence). CDR3 amino acids: CASNFKGLGLNEQFF. The CDR3 DNA sequence: TGTGCCAGCAATTTCAAGGGACTAGGCCTCAATGAGCAGTTCTTC.

This clone was found many times. CDR3 loop: CASSPQREWYTDTQYF. For the CDR3, the DNA is TGTGCCAGCAGCCCGCAGCGGGAGTGGTACACAGATACGCAGTATTTT. This chain uses TRBV7-9 with TRBJ2-3; 8 bases are shared with TRBD2. The V segment lost 5 bases and the J segment 2 bases; nucleotides outside the gene matches: 9. Germline V gene lookup returns CDR1 SEHNR and CDR2 FQNEAQ (reference sequence). CDR3 length equals 16 residues.

The V gene is TRBV5-1, the J gene TRBJ2-1, with D perhaps given as TRBD1 or TRBD2 (5 bases each). CDR3 length: 16 amino acids. Trimming cost V 1 base and J 6 bases, with 17 bases left between them. CDR1 is SGHRS and CDR2 is YFSETQ in the germline V gene. The CDR3 sequence: CASSLTVGTQGNEQFF. Written as DNA, the CDR3 is TGCGCCAGCAGCTTGACGGTGGGGACCCAAGGCAATGAGCAGTTCTTC.

This clone was picked up a small number of times. The chain uses TRBV4-1 and TRBJ2-5; TRBD1 aligns across 8 bases. The V gene's germline CDR1 is MGHRA and CDR2 YSYEKL. V shed 3 bases, J shed 7 bases, and the junction held 7 bases outside the gene matches. The CDR3 runs to 14 residues. CDR3 residues: CASSQLTGEGTQYF. In DNA form, the CDR3 reads TGCGCCAGCAGCCAGTTGACAGGGGAAGGGACCCAGTACTTC.

The rearrangement joins TRBV5-6 to TRBJ2-2; 12 nucleotides match TRBD2. Germline V gene sequence: CDR1 SGHDT, CDR2 YYEEEE. CDR3 length equals 18 residues. The ends lost 4 bases at V and 4 bases at J; junction bases unmatched: 11. CDR3 region: CASSLWASGRAGTGELFF. The CDR3 DNA reads TGTGCCAGCAGCCTTTGGGCTAGCGGGAGGGCCGGCACCGGGGAGCTGTTTTTT. Using reference TRBV5-6 and TRBJ2-2 for the parts outside the CDR3, the full variable domain is DAGVTQSPTHLIKTRGQQVTLRCSPKSGHDTVSWYQQALGQGPQFIFQYYEEEERQRGNFPDRFSGHQFPNYSSELNVNALLLGDSALYLCASSLWASGRAGTGELFFGEGSRLTVL.

In this sample, this clone turned up once. The sample holds other DNA sequences that translate to the same CDR3. This chain uses TRBV6-5 with TRBJ1-1; D possibly corresponds to TRBD1 (6 bases). Trimming removed 6 bases from V and 5 bases from J, with 10 bases in between. The CDR3 extends over 12 amino acids. Per germline, CDR1 MNHEY and CDR2 SVGAGI. CDR3 nucleotides: TGTGCCAGCAGAAGAACAGGGACTGAAGCTTTCTTT. Encoded protein: CASRRTGTEAFF.

The rearrangement joins TRBV9 to TRBJ2-7, with 8 bases that match TRBD2. CDR3 size: 15 residues. Germline CDR1 reads SGDLS; CDR2 reads YYNGEE. V was pared by 0 bases and J by 3 bases, with 5 bases of the junction left unmatched. The CDR3 protein is CASSVAGSGNYEQYF. The CDR3 DNA reads TGTGCCAGCAGCGTAGCAGGTAGCGGGAACTACGAGCAGTACTTC. Filled out from reference TRBV9 and TRBJ2-7, the complete variable domain reads DSGVTQTPKHLITATGQRVTLRCSPRSGDLSVYWYQQSLDQGLQFLIQYYNGEERAKGNILERFSAQQFPDLHSELNLSSLELGDSALYFCASSVAGSGNYEQYFGPGTRLTVT.

The V and J genes are TRBV27 and TRBJ2-7; tentative D call: TRBD2 (6 bases). Trimming shortened V by 2 bases and J by 2 bases, and 13 bases separated the two germline ends. The CDR3 has 15 amino acids. Germline CDR1 and CDR2: MNHEY and SMNVEV (reference sequence). CDR3 protein: CASSLVAGTAYEQYF. The CDR3 nucleotides read TGTGCCAGCAGTTTAGTGGCGGGGACTGCCTACGAGCAGTACTTC.

V and J are TRBV7-2 and TRBJ2-5; 9 bases line up with TRBD2. V trimming: 3 bases; J trimming: 5 bases; junction bases outside the gene matches: 1. CDR3 size: 13 residues. Germline values: CDR1 SGHTA, CDR2 FQGNSA. This chain's CDR3 is CASSFTSGETQYF. In DNA form, the CDR3 reads TGTGCCAGCAGCTTTACTAGCGGGGAGACCCAGTACTTC.

This chain joins TRBV5-1 and TRBJ1-1; 7 nucleotides align to TRBD1. The ends lost 4 bases at V and 5 bases at J; junction bases unmatched: 11. The CDR3 extends over 15 amino acids. Germline CDR1 is SGHRS and CDR2 is YFSETQ. CDR3 sequence (DNA): TGCGCCAGCAGCCCACCTCAGGGGGTTGCGACTGAAGCTTTCTTT. This encodes CASSPPQGVATEAFF.

As regards this clone: Other DNA variants within this sample encode the same CDR3. The genes are TRBV5-1 and TRBJ2-7; perhaps TRBD1 as D (5 bases). V lost 3 bases to trimming and J lost 1 base, with 8 bases between them. From germline, CDR1 is SGHRS and CDR2 YFSETQ. The CDR3 runs to 13 residues. The CDR3 region is CASSSQVSYEQYF. The CDR3 DNA sequence: TGCGCCAGCAGCTCACAGGTTTCCTACGAGCAGTACTTC.

This clone came up once. This sequence joins TRBV7-8 and TRBJ1-2, with D possibly being TRBD1 (6 bases). The V gene lost 1 base and the J gene lost 1 base, with 10 bases spanning the gap. CDR1 is SGHVS and CDR2 is FQNEAQ in the germline V gene. This CDR3 has 15 residues. The CDR3 here is CASSLDLRGNYGYTF. Here the CDR3 DNA reads TGTGCCAGCAGCTTAGACCTCAGGGGTAACTATGGCTACACCTTC.

This clone was found a few times. This chain links TRBV28 with TRBJ1-4, with 8 bases fitting TRBD1. This CDR3 spans 12 amino acids. CDR1 MDHEN and CDR2 SYDVKM come from the germline V gene. The V segment lost 8 bases and the J segment 5 bases; nucleotides outside the gene matches: 1. The CDR3 region is CASGQGNEKLFF. DNA of the CDR3: TGTGCCAGCGGACAGGGAAATGAAAAACTGTTTTTT.